Each of the 8 T cell receptor beta chains below was sequenced from the same sample in a study of post-analysis software for immune sequencing data. Regarding the study as a whole: The study found TRBV5-6, TRBV5-1 and TRBV20-1 among four to six TRBV segments more frequent in patients than controls.

These receptors have no known antigen. Unique molecular identifiers featured in each of the TCR beta cDNA libraries. TCRdb reprocessed the PCR reads via MiXCR and lists one record per CDR3 protein. Of fewer than 850,000 distinct CDR3 sequences in the sample, 25% to 30% were seen once. The source material was blood. The receptors stem from a girl aged 5-17 years with multiple sclerosis.

This rearrangement joins TRBV12-3 or TRBV12-4 to TRBJ2-1; D is undetermined. V was pared by 1 base and J by 4 bases, with 20 bases between. The CDR3 runs 18 residues. This CDR3 reads CASSLVRERRTYYNEQFF. The CDR3 DNA sequence: TGTGCCAGCAGTTTAGTAAGAGAGAGACGAACCTATTACAATGAGCAGTTCTTC.

The chain employs TRBV7-9 and TRBJ1-2; 8 bases match TRBD1. The CDR3 is made up of 15 amino acids. V shed 4 bases, J shed 4 bases, and the junction held 8 bases outside the gene matches. Germline assignment: CDR1 SEHNR and CDR2 FQNEAQ (reference sequence). This chain's CDR3 is CASSSSDREGYGYTF. CDR3 coding DNA: TGTGCCAGCAGCTCTTCGGACAGGGAGGGCTATGGCTACACCTTC.

The table lists this clonotype with a few counts. For the CDR3, the DNA is TGTGCCAGCCAAGCCGGGACAGGGAACCAAGAGACCCAGTACTTC. Its translation: CASQAGTGNQETQYF. The chain uses TRBV6-1 and TRBJ2-5; 9 bases agree with TRBD1. Germline values: CDR1 MNHNS, CDR2 SASEGT. Trimming at V came to 8 bases and at J to 0 bases, leaving 7 bases not matched to a gene. The CDR3 contains 15 residues.

V is TRBV13 and J is TRBJ2-7; TRBD2 aligns across 10 bases. V was pared by 3 bases and J by 1 base, with 3 bases of the junction left unmatched. The CDR3 extends over 15 amino acids. CDR1 and CDR2 from the germline V gene are PRHDT and FYEKMQ (reference sequence). CDR3 protein: CASSLGSGGSYEQYF. The CDR3 nucleotides are TGTGCCAGCAGCTTGGGTAGCGGGGGGTCCTACGAGCAGTACTTC.

This sequence joins TRBV7-2 and TRBJ2-7, with D perhaps matching TRBD2 (6 bases). Germline CDR1 and CDR2: SGHTA and FQGNSA. V was trimmed by 1 base and J by 4 bases, leaving 11 bases between them. CDR3 length: 14 amino acids. The CDR3: CASSLVEGGYEQYF. The DNA of the CDR3 is TGTGCCAGCAGCTTAGTCGAGGGAGGTTACGAGCAGTACTTC.

In this sample, this clonotype turned up many times. The chain employs TRBV7-2 and TRBJ2-1; no definite D call. V lost 1 base, J lost 3 bases, and 10 bases lay in between. This CDR3 region has 15 residues. The germline V gene has CDR1 SGHTA and CDR2 FQGNSA. The CDR3 protein is CASSLGGEDYNEQFF. The CDR3 bases are TGTGCCAGCAGCTTAGGGGGTGAGGACTACAATGAGCAGTTCTTC.

This clonotype was picked up a small number of times. The V gene is TRBV29-1, the J gene TRBJ1-1; 10 bases line up with TRBD1. The CDR3 extends over 16 amino acids. The junction had 5 bases not matched to a gene; V was cut back by 1 base and J by 0 bases. Per germline, CDR1 SQVTM and CDR2 ANQGSEA. The CDR3 sequence: CSVEAPGQGMNTEAFF. The CDR3 DNA reads TGCAGCGTTGAAGCCCCGGGACAGGGGATGAACACTGAAGCTTTCTTT.

This clonotype was observed many times. CDR3 sequence: CASSLETFSPGAYEQYF. The DNA of the CDR3 is TGCGCCAGCAGCTTGGAAACTTTTTCCCCCGGGGCCTACGAGCAGTACTTC. The genes are TRBV5-1 and TRBJ2-7; D perhaps matches TRBD2 (5 bases). Germline V gene data show CDR1 as SGHRS and CDR2 as YFSETQ. The CDR3 totals 17 residues. The V gene lost 0 bases and the J gene lost 2 bases, with 18 bases spanning the gap.